This is a list of T cell receptor beta chains from one sample in a study of T cell repertoires in cytomegalovirus infection. TCRdb reprocessed the reads with MiXCR, giving one entry per CDR3 protein. The sample includes 680,000 or so distinct CDR3 sequences, 35% to 45% of them seen just once. The sequenced sample consisted of PBMCs. The receptor source for this set is a human donor in good health (CMV status not recorded). Some clones in this sample may be carry-over from other donors' samples. The CDR3 runs from the conserved cysteine through the conserved F or W. D genes are given only for firm matches. Where a row states a size, it is once, few, many or the class of an expanded clone; other rows omit it.

clone size: NA; D gene: NA; J gene: TRBJ1-5; V gene: TRBV25-1; CDR3 protein: CASSRVGDQPQHF; CDR3 DNA: TGTGCCAGTAGCAGGGTCGGAGATCAGCCCCAGCATTTT
clone size: NA; D gene: NA; J gene: TRBJ1-2; V gene: TRBV28; CDR3 protein: CASSLRIGGYTF; CDR3 DNA: TGTGCCAGCAGCCTACGAATCGGAGGCTACACCTTC
clone size: NA; D gene: NA; J gene: TRBJ2-3; V gene: TRBV3-1; CDR3 protein: CASSQGVETTQYF; CDR3 DNA: TGTGCCAGCAGCCAAGGGGTGGAAACTACGCAGTATTTT
clone size: NA; D gene: NA; J gene: TRBJ1-1; V gene: TRBV6-1; CDR3 protein: CASSEFTSGPEAFF; CDR3 DNA: TGTGCCAGCAGTGAATTTACTTCGGGGCCTGAAGCTTTCTTT
clone size: NA; D gene: NA; J gene: TRBJ2-2; V gene: TRBV4-1; CDR3 protein: CAAAGMRGEPGELFF; CDR3 DNA: TGTGCCGCAGCAGGCATGCGAGGGGAACCCGGGGAGCTGTTTTTT
clone size: NA; D gene: NA; J gene: TRBJ2-6; V gene: TRBV12-3/TRBV12-4; CDR3 protein: CASSPAIAGANVLTF; CDR3 DNA: TGTGCCAGCAGTCCGGCCATCGCTGGGGCCAACGTCCTGACTTTC
clone size: NA; D gene: NA; J gene: TRBJ1-2; V gene: TRBV15; CDR3 protein: CATSPAGSYGYTF; CDR3 DNA: TGTGCCACCAGTCCCGCGGGTAGCTATGGCTACACCTTC
clone size: NA; D gene: TRBD2; J gene: TRBJ2-1; V gene: TRBV5-4; CDR3 protein: CASSSAPGLAGDNEQFF; CDR3 DNA: TGTGCCAGCAGCTCGGCACCGGGACTAGCGGGGGACAATGAGCAGTTCTTC
clone size: few; D gene: NA; J gene: TRBJ2-7; V gene: TRBV7-9; CDR3 protein: CASSSVLVYPHEQYF; CDR3 DNA: TGTGCCAGCAGCTCCGTCCTCGTTTACCCCCACGAGCAGTACTTC
clone size: few; D gene: NA; J gene: TRBJ2-7; V gene: TRBV10-3; CDR3 protein: CAISLQGYEQYF; CDR3 DNA: TGTGCCATCAGTTTACAGGGCTACGAGCAGTACTTC
clone size: many; D gene: TRBD2; J gene: TRBJ2-5; V gene: TRBV7-2; CDR3 protein: CASSPRSGDGRETQYF; CDR3 DNA: TGTGCCAGCAGCCCGCGTAGCGGGGACGGGAGGGAGACCCAGTACTTC
clone size: many; D gene: TRBD2; J gene: TRBJ2-7; V gene: TRBV7-6; CDR3 protein: CASSPGTSGTYEQYF; CDR3 DNA: TGTGCCAGCAGCCCCGGGACTAGCGGTACCTACGAGCAGTACTTC
clone size: NA; D gene: NA; J gene: TRBJ2-3; V gene: TRBV7-2; CDR3 protein: CASSLLGGILDTQYF; CDR3 DNA: TGTGCCAGCAGCTTGCTCGGAGGGATCTTAGATACGCAGTATTTT
clone size: once; D gene: TRBD1; J gene: TRBJ2-6; V gene: TRBV5-1; CDR3 protein: CASSVGQTSGANVLTF; CDR3 DNA: TGCGCCAGCAGCGTGGGACAGACCTCTGGGGCCAACGTCCTGACTTTC
clone size: NA; D gene: NA; J gene: TRBJ2-3; V gene: TRBV11-2; CDR3 protein: CASSHPSAQYF; CDR3 DNA: TGTGCCAGCAGCCACCCTAGCGCGCAGTATTTT
clone size: NA; D gene: TRBD1; J gene: TRBJ2-2; V gene: TRBV20-1; CDR3 protein: CSARAVLGQGAEIQNTGELFF; CDR3 DNA: TGCAGTGCTAGAGCGGTCCTAGGGCAGGGGGCCGAAATTCAGAACACCGGGGAGCTGTTTTTT
clone size: NA; D gene: TRBD2; J gene: TRBJ2-7; V gene: TRBV6-5; CDR3 protein: CASSLGLAGDYEQYF; CDR3 DNA: TGTGCCAGCAGTTTAGGACTAGCGGGGGACTACGAGCAGTACTTC
clone size: NA; D gene: TRBD1; J gene: TRBJ2-7; V gene: TRBV7-2; CDR3 protein: CASSQDRVEYF; CDR3 DNA: TGTGCCAGCAGCCAAGACAGGGTGGAGTACTTC
clone size: few; D gene: NA; J gene: TRBJ2-3; V gene: TRBV12-3/TRBV12-4; CDR3 protein: CASSAGTTGDTQYF; CDR3 DNA: TGTGCCAGCAGTGCCGGGACCACTGGAGATACGCAGTATTTT
clone size: NA; D gene: NA; J gene: TRBJ2-1; V gene: TRBV27; CDR3 protein: CASSLGTPGNEQFF; CDR3 DNA: TGTGCCAGCAGTCTCGGGACCCCTGGAAATGAGCAGTTCTTC
clone size: NA; D gene: NA; J gene: TRBJ1-2; V gene: TRBV28; CDR3 protein: CASSLAGPAGYGYTF; CDR3 DNA: TGTGCCAGCAGTTTAGCCGGACCGGCGGGCTATGGCTACACCTTC
clone size: NA; D gene: NA; J gene: TRBJ2-7; V gene: TRBV20-1; CDR3 protein: CSATQFAISSYEQYF; CDR3 DNA: TGCAGTGCTACTCAATTCGCAATTTCATCCTACGAGCAGTACTTC
clone size: NA; D gene: NA; J gene: TRBJ2-5; V gene: TRBV6-2/TRBV6-3; CDR3 protein: CASTDRFQETQYF; CDR3 DNA: TGTGCCAGCACCGACAGGTTCCAAGAGACCCAGTACTTC